This T cell receptor (beta chain) was obtained from a study of human T cells and chemical hapten exposure. V was shortened by 0 bases and J by 2 bases, with 8 bases between the two germline ends. Per germline, CDR1 LGHNA and CDR2 YSLEER. The CDR3 covers 16 residues. Time point noted: patch test 1, 2 weeks after DPC sensitization. Treatment given: therapeutic diphenylcyclopropenone sensitization with weekly scalp DPC. TCRdb re-called the RACE reads through MiXCR, storing one row per CDR3 protein. The repertoire holds about 100,000 distinct CDR3 sequences, with approximately 9.9% as singletons. The rearrangement joins TRBV4-3 to TRBJ2-6, with D tentatively TRBD1 or TRBD2 (5 bases each). The starting material was whole blood, obtained in connection with sensitization to the hapten diphenylcyclopropenone (DPC). The sequence derives from a woman between 40 and 55 years old with alopecia areata. Some clones in this sample may be carry-over from other donors' samples. This CDR3 is CASSQEWDPGANVLTF. CDR3 coding DNA: TGCGCCAGCAGCCAAGAATGGGACCCTGGGGCCAACGTCCTGACTTTC.